The clone carrying this T cell receptor beta chain was observed a handful of times. Its antigen is unknown. V gave up 4 bases and J gave up 5 bases, with 21 bases separating them. This CDR3 contains 16 residues. Germline CDR1 and CDR2: SQVTM and ANQGSEA. A process of 5'RACE template switching, which added a universal primer site and UMIs, was used to make TCR cDNA. MiXCR, applied by TCRdb to the 5' RACE reads, yields one record per CDR3 protein. In the table there are some 350,000 distinct CDR3 sequences, roughly 8.7% of which are singletons. The data stem from a study of T cells after yellow fever vaccination. Whole-study context: For low cell numbers, libraries were made with SMART-Seq v4 Ultra Low Input.

Findings of the study overall: Booster samples showed a return of most primary-vaccination clones (roughly 96% CD4, 88% CD8).

This clonotype was obtained from a man aged 18 to 29 who received the YFV17D yellow fever vaccine. The material was PBMCs, obtained on the day of the first yellow fever vaccination. The chain combines TRBV29-1 with TRBJ2-1; possible D gene TRBD2, 5 bases. The CDR3 spells CSVVPFLRASHNEQFF. For the CDR3, the DNA is TGCAGCGTTGTACCCTTCCTGAGGGCTAGCCACAATGAGCAGTTCTTC.